A selection of T cell receptor beta chains follows, all from one sample in a study of T cell responses to AZD1222 COVID-19 vaccine. This table comes from immunoSEQ multiplex PCR, and its TCRdb copy is limited to in-frame clones, with some not included. The repertoire holds under 250,000 clones, with about 92% as singletons. Source: peripheral blood, taken on day 0 of MenACWY control vaccination. The source is an adult in good health. Both conserved end residues are trimmed from each CDR3.

v_gene | CDR3aa
TRBV28 | ATDRGEKLF
TRBV19 | ASSIRRWEEEKLF
TRBV7-6 | ASSLAGQGNTEAF
TRBV7-3 | ASSYRGVNEAF
TRBV5-6 | ASSFRQGKNIQY
TRBV7-2 | ASSLVNRDTIYT
TRBV27 | ASTRGQGVIHEQF
TRBV4-2 | ASSQGDLRQGYT
TRBV4-2 | ASSPGDGSQAGYT
TRBV4-2 | ASSQGLHNSPLH
TRBV6-5 | ASSYSWAGNNSPLH
TRBV7-2 | ASSLDRVSNQPQH
TRBV6-5 | ASSYSAGSRDYGYT
TRBV12-5 | ASGSRRANRGYGNTIY
TRBV30 | AWSQAYEQY
TRBV12-3/TRBV12-4 | ASSLGVSYGYT
TRBV15 | ATSRGGRVSTLKAF
TRBV5-4 | ASSPDGYGGYT
TRBV7-6 | ASSLASGSYNQPQH
TRBV2 | ASSEGGYSNQPQH
TRBV3-1/TRBV3-2 | ASSQAGTGQHGYT
TRBV19 | ASSIYQAIYNEQF
TRBV4-3 | ASSQELKRGYEQY
TRBV6-2/TRBV6-3 | ASSPTTGPEAF
TRBV2 | ASSNRVGYGYT
TRBV6-5 | ASRRERGNTEAF
TRBV29-1 | SVVAVQETQY
TRBV3-1/TRBV3-2 | ASSQDGFTDTQY
TRBV30 | AWSLRGLGTQY
TRBV5-8 | ASSLGGPLTGELF
TRBV7-9 | ASSSNLGQGKNNEQF
TRBV10-1 | ASIRQGMYEQY
TRBV7-2 | ASSLASYNEQF
TRBV19 | ASGLQRDRGRIGTEAF
TRBV7-7 | ASSLREAPDTQY
TRBV12-3/TRBV12-4 | ASSDRRGYT
TRBV7-2 | ASISGLNYGYT
TRBV28 | ASSSAGLAGS
TRBV10-2 | ASSRGNEKLF
TRBV7-8 | ASSLDDNSPLH
TRBV6-5 | ASSTTGANTGELF
TRBV19 | ASSMSKQGNQPQH
TRBV9 | ASSKRLNTGELF
TRBV5-1 | ASSWDSSPSYEQY
TRBV7-6 | ASSVQGNQPQH
TRBV4-3 | ASSREGGGNTEAF
TRBV27 | ASSPLFGNSPLH
TRBV6-5 | ASSGAGTSVREQY
TRBV5-6 | ASSYEHLAGGRYEQY
TRBV5-8 | ASSFRGRQPQH